The entry that follows covers one T cell receptor (beta chain) sequence. The data originate from a study of OX40 agonist ivuxolimab in advanced cancers. Assay used: immunoSEQ multiplex PCR; TCRdb lists only in-frame clones, some missing. The repertoire includes 51,000 or so clones, 80% to 90% of them detected once, and around 15% sits in the top ten. Deletions cut 5 bases from V and 4 bases from J, with 17 bases between. The CDR3 is made up of 15 amino acids. In germline, CDR1 is MNHEY, CDR2 SMNVEV (reference sequence). The sequence was obtained from an adult with an advanced solid tumor such as melanoma, head and neck, liver or kidney cancer. The V call is TRBV27, the J call TRBJ2-5, with D perhaps matching TRBD1 (6 bases). Material: CD4+ or CD8+ T cells sorted from blood, obtained in a trial of the OX40 agonist ivuxolimab. The DNA of the CDR3 is TGTGCCAGCAGTCCCCTAACAGGGATAGCAGAGACCCAGTACTTC. Residues: CASSPLTGIAETQYF.